The clone carrying this T cell receptor (beta chain) was found many times. The antigen is not known. This entry belongs to a study of T-cell reconstitution after alpha-beta-depleted transplantation in children. Study results and limitations: T-cell counts and diversity at one year post-transplant came mainly from newly produced T cells.

Unique molecular identifiers featured in how the TCRbeta library was prepared. TCRdb passed the PCR reads through MiXCR, listing each CDR3 protein once. The repertoire includes approximately 400,000 distinct CDR3 sequences, 15% to 20% of them detected once, and about 32% sits in the top ten. Deletions cut 1 base from V and 6 bases from J, with 16 bases between. CDR1 and CDR2 from the germline V gene are DFQATT and SNEGSKA (reference sequence). The CDR3 runs to 15 residues. The source was PBMCs, mostly from graft donor cells, collected 360 days after TCRalphabeta/CD19-depleted stem cell transplant. The gene calls are TRBV20-1 and TRBJ2-1; maybe TRBD2 (6 bases). The clonotype originates from a boy in the first two years of life who had a stem cell transplant for Wiskott-Aldrich syndrome, so the T cells may come from the graft donor. The chain's CDR3 is CSARGDFGDFNEQFF. CDR3 bases: TGCAGTGCTAGAGGGGACTTCGGAGATTTCAATGAGCAGTTCTTC.